This T cell receptor (beta chain) was retrieved from a study of T cells in Graves' hyperthyroidism and ophthalmopathy. General study points: Model output signaled ophthalmopathy a median approximately 6 months ahead of onset. Blood shared most expanded thyroid clonotypes above 0.001.

The CDR3 regions of TCR beta were amplified from RNA transcripts. TCR CDR3 underwent first-round RT-PCR with the HTBI primer set. Using its own MiXCR run on the multiplex PCR reads, TCRdb lists one record per CDR3 protein. The sample includes about 600,000 distinct CDR3 sequences, more than 15% of them seen just once. This clonotype has more than one count but fewer than ten. Its antigen remains unknown. Duration under 3 months, a NOSPECS grade of at least 4, and a Clinical Activity Score of at least 3 characterized the ophthalmopathy patients. Every diagnosis used clinical symptoms, serum thyroxine and TRAb, thyroid ultrasound and orbital computed tomography. This CDR3 has 15 residues. The ends lost 6 bases at V and 4 bases at J; junction bases unmatched: 11. The germline V gene encodes CDR1 DFQATT and CDR2 SNEGSKA (reference sequence).

The gene calls are TRBV20-1 and TRBJ2-3; TRBD2 aligns across 9 bases. The receptor's source is a woman between 35 and 50 years old with Graves' ophthalmopathy. Sequencing was performed on blood. In DNA, the CDR3 is TGCAGTGCCAAATTAGCGGGGGATAGATCAGATACGCAGTATTTT. Protein sequence: CSAKLAGDRSDTQYF.